The source of this T cell receptor beta chain is a study of blood T cells in healthy people across ages. Trimming removed 4 bases from V and 1 base from J, with 9 bases in between. The CDR3 is made up of 15 amino acids. From germline, CDR1 is SGHRS and CDR2 YFSETQ. Next came a second PCR, run for about 6 to 12 cycles, which used a sample-barcoded 5' primer along with a J-beta primer mix. Every cDNA molecule carried a tag from a template-switch adaptor bearing 12 random nucleotides. TCRdb redid the calling of the 5' RACE reads with MiXCR, one entry per CDR3 protein. The data show 1.5 million to 1.9 million distinct CDR3 sequences, roughly two fifths seen once.

This receptor was obtained from a woman aged 18-30 years in good health. This chain connects TRBV5-1 to TRBJ2-6, with D maybe TRBD1 (6 bases). Material for sequencing was blood. CDR3 amino acids: CASSKDRSGANVLTF. The CDR3 coding sequence is TGCGCCAGCAGCAAGGACAGATCTGGGGCCAACGTCCTGACTTTC.